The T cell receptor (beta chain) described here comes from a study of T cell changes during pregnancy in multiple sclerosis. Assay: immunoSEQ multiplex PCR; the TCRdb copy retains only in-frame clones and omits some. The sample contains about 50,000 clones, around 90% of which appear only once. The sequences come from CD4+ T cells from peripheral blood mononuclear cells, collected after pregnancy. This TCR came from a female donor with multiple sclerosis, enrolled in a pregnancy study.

The CDR3 DNA reads TGTGCCAGGTCCCGGGACAGGGGCGAGACCCAGTACTTC. It yields the protein CARSRDRGETQYF. This sequence joins TRBV6-1 and TRBJ2-5, with 10 bases that match TRBD1. V was clipped by 9 bases and J by 5 bases; unmatched bases: 6. The CDR3 runs to 13 residues. The germline V gene encodes CDR1 MNHNS and CDR2 SASEGT.